This is a list of T cell receptor beta chains from one sample in a study of blood T cell repertoires in COVID-19. The protocol was immunoSEQ multiplex PCR, while the TCRdb copy is restricted to in-frame clones and leaves out a portion. The data show 250,000 to 350,000 clones, 80% to 90% seen once. Sequencing was performed on peripheral blood. These receptors originate from a woman aged 50 to 60 who had recovered from COVID-19. The CDR3 runs from the conserved cysteine through the conserved F or W. D genes are given only for firm matches. The size field is filled for only some rows; it gives once, few, many or a size class.

CDR3: CASSISGRGAHGTGELFF
DNA: TGCGCCAGCAGCATCTCGGGGCGGGGGGCCCATGGGACCGGGGAGCTGTTTTTT
V: TRBV5-1
D: TRBD2
J: TRBJ2-2
size: .
length: 18

CDR3: CSGVGGASGGSSYNEQFF
DNA: TGCAGCGGGGTCGGAGGGGCTAGCGGGGGTAGCTCCTACAATGAGCAGTTCTTC
V: TRBV29-1
D: TRBD2
J: TRBJ2-1
size: .
length: 18

CDR3: CASSSEDSNQPQHF
DNA: TGTGCCAGTAGTAGCGAAGATAGCAATCAGCCCCAGCATTTT
V: TRBV19
D: .
J: TRBJ1-5
size: .
length: 14

CDR3: CASSTVGTPNNSPLHF
DNA: TGTGCCAGCTCCACCGTCGGGACACCAAATAATTCACCCCTCCACTTT
V: TRBV18
D: .
J: TRBJ1-6
size: .
length: 16

CDR3: CASSTPRLASGIAGANVLTF
DNA: TGTGCCAGCAGCACACCCCGGTTGGCTAGCGGGATCGCTGGGGCCAACGTCCTGACTTTC
V: TRBV9
D: TRBD2
J: TRBJ2-6
size: .
length: 20

CDR3: CASSSPGADRSYEQYF
DNA: TGTGCCAGCAGCTCGCCTGGGGCCGACAGATCCTACGAGCAGTACTTC
V: TRBV5-6
D: .
J: TRBJ2-7
size: .
length: 16

CDR3: CASSLGANYGYTF
DNA: TGTGCCAGCAGTTTAGGGGCCAACTATGGCTACACCTTC
V: TRBV12-3/TRBV12-4
D: .
J: TRBJ1-2
size: few
length: 13

CDR3: CASSFRTGPYEQYF
DNA: TGTGCCAGCAGTTTCCGGACAGGCCCCTACGAGCAGTACTTC
V: TRBV6-2/TRBV6-3
D: TRBD1
J: TRBJ2-7
size: .
length: 14

CDR3: CATSRDKGGISYNEQFF
DNA: TGTGCCACCAGCAGAGATAAGGGCGGGATTTCCTACAATGAGCAGTTCTTC
V: TRBV15
D: .
J: TRBJ2-1
size: .
length: 17

CDR3: CASSPRTASNTEAFF
DNA: TGTGCCAGCTCACCCCGGACAGCTTCTAACACTGAAGCTTTCTTT
V: TRBV18
D: .
J: TRBJ1-1
size: .
length: 15

CDR3: CASSPSTGGQTNEKLFF
DNA: TGTGCCAGTAGTCCCTCCACGGGGGGGCAGACTAATGAAAAACTGTTTTTT
V: TRBV19
D: .
J: TRBJ1-4
size: once
length: 17

CDR3: CASSLLAGGSNEQFF
DNA: TGTGCCAGCAGTTTACTAGCGGGAGGCAGTAATGAGCAGTTCTTC
V: TRBV28
D: TRBD2
J: TRBJ2-1
size: .
length: 15

CDR3: CAWSALTGLTYGYTF
DNA: TGTGCCTGGAGTGCACTTACGGGACTAACCTATGGCTACACCTTC
V: TRBV30
D: .
J: TRBJ1-2
size: .
length: 15

CDR3: CAWSIKRSSYNEQFF
DNA: TGTGCCTGGAGCATCAAGCGGAGCTCCTACAATGAGCAGTTCTTC
V: TRBV30
D: .
J: TRBJ2-1
size: .
length: 15

CDR3: CASSRTGTEIYF
DNA: TGTGCCAGCAGTCGAACAGGGACAGAGATCTACTTC
V: TRBV6-5
D: TRBD1
J: TRBJ2-7
size: .
length: 12

CDR3: CASSNRPPGEGEKLFF
DNA: TGTGCCAGTAGTAATCGCCCTCCAGGGGAGGGTGAAAAACTGTTTTTT
V: TRBV19
D: .
J: TRBJ1-4
size: .
length: 16

CDR3: CASSLLRGIGANVLTF
DNA: TGTGCCAGCAGCTTATTGCGGGGGATTGGGGCCAACGTCCTGACTTTC
V: TRBV7-3
D: TRBD2
J: TRBJ2-6
size: .
length: 16

CDR3: CASSPSGVLRSYGYTF
DNA: TGTGCCAGCTCACCTTCAGGGGTACTTAGGAGCTATGGCTACACCTTC
V: TRBV18
D: .
J: TRBJ1-2
size: .
length: 16

CDR3: CSVDKTGPPGTEAFF
DNA: TGCAGCGTTGATAAGACAGGGCCCCCGGGGACTGAAGCTTTCTTT
V: TRBV29-1
D: TRBD1
J: TRBJ1-1
size: few
length: 15

CDR3: CASSLAGVAEAFF
DNA: TGTGCCAGCAGTTTGGCAGGCGTGGCTGAAGCTTTCTTT
V: TRBV28
D: .
J: TRBJ1-1
size: .
length: 13

CDR3: CASSPDRGSAFF
DNA: TGTGCCAGCAGCCCCGACAGGGGCTCAGCTTTCTTT
V: TRBV7-9
D: TRBD1
J: TRBJ1-1
size: once
length: 12

CDR3: CASSLAPYNEQFF
DNA: TGTGCCAGCAGTTTAGCCCCGTACAATGAGCAGTTCTTC
V: TRBV12-3/TRBV12-4
D: .
J: TRBJ2-1
size: .
length: 13

CDR3: CASSRDNFSGNTIYF
DNA: TGTGCCAGCAGCCGCGACAACTTCTCTGGAAACACCATATATTTT
V: TRBV6-5
D: .
J: TRBJ1-3
size: .
length: 15

CDR3: CASSLAGGGAGETQYF
DNA: TGCGCCAGCAGCTTGGCCGGCGGGGGGGCCGGGGAGACCCAGTACTTC
V: TRBV5-1
D: TRBD2
J: TRBJ2-5
size: .
length: 16

CDR3: CASSSGQGGQPQHF
DNA: TGTGCCAGCAGTTCGGGACAGGGAGGACAGCCCCAGCATTTT
V: TRBV6-5
D: TRBD1
J: TRBJ1-5
size: .
length: 14

CDR3: CASSISFGQGYNQPQHF
DNA: TGTGCCAGTAGTATAAGTTTCGGGCAGGGGTACAATCAGCCCCAGCATTTT
V: TRBV19
D: .
J: TRBJ1-5
size: few
length: 17

CDR3: CASSHRQGPEQFF
DNA: TGCGCCAGCAGCCATCGACAGGGGCCTGAGCAGTTCTTC
V: TRBV4-3
D: TRBD1
J: TRBJ2-1
size: .
length: 13

CDR3: CASSQEGGRRQGVFEQFF
DNA: TGTGCCAGCAGCCAAGAAGGGGGCCGGAGACAGGGGGTATTTGAGCAGTTCTTC
V: TRBV3-1/TRBV3-2
D: TRBD1
J: TRBJ2-1
size: .
length: 18

CDR3: CASSSLSGTSGGPLRYEQYF
DNA: TGTGCCAGCAGTTCCCTATCCGGGACTAGCGGGGGGCCCCTACGCTACGAGCAGTACTTC
V: TRBV6-2/TRBV6-3
D: TRBD2
J: TRBJ2-7
size: .
length: 20

CDR3: CASSPRRGPTEAFF
DNA: TGTGCCAGTAGTCCTAGGAGGGGGCCCACTGAAGCTTTCTTT
V: TRBV19
D: TRBD1
J: TRBJ1-1
size: .
length: 14

CDR3: CASSLGTSGNKQYF
DNA: TGTGCCAGCAGTTTAGGGACTAGCGGGAACAAGCAGTACTTC
V: TRBV27
D: TRBD2
J: TRBJ2-7
size: .
length: 14

CDR3: CASSLAHRVNTEAFF
DNA: TGTGCCAGCAGCTTAGCGCACCGGGTGAACACTGAAGCTTTCTTT
V: TRBV7-2
D: .
J: TRBJ1-1
size: few
length: 15

CDR3: CASSQDRDYGYTF
DNA: TGTGCCAGCAGCCAGGACAGGGATTATGGCTACACCTTC
V: TRBV6-5
D: TRBD1
J: TRBJ1-2
size: .
length: 13

CDR3: CASSTEAGAYEQYF
DNA: TGTGCCAGCAGCACGGAGGCAGGGGCCTACGAGCAGTACTTC
V: TRBV6-2/TRBV6-3
D: .
J: TRBJ2-7
size: .
length: 14

CDR3: CASSQGLVFNEQFF
DNA: TGTGCCAGCAGCCAGGGACTAGTGTTCAATGAGCAGTTCTTC
V: TRBV6-2/TRBV6-3
D: TRBD2
J: TRBJ2-1
size: .
length: 14

CDR3: CASSSPGTGLAFF
DNA: TGTGCCAGCAGTTCCCCCGGGACAGGGTTAGCTTTCTTT
V: TRBV6-5
D: TRBD1
J: TRBJ1-1
size: .
length: 13

CDR3: CASSQEEAGYNEQFF
DNA: TGCGCCAGCAGCCAAGAAGAGGCCGGCTACAATGAGCAGTTCTTC
V: TRBV4-3
D: .
J: TRBJ2-1
size: .
length: 15

CDR3: CASSERTSGGVKQFF
DNA: TGTGCCAGCAGTGAGAGGACTAGCGGGGGGGTTAAGCAGTTCTTC
V: TRBV25-1
D: TRBD2
J: TRBJ2-1
size: .
length: 15

CDR3: CASSEWTGGSYGYTF
DNA: TGTGCCAGCAGTGAATGGACAGGGGGATCCTATGGCTACACCTTC
V: TRBV6-1
D: TRBD1
J: TRBJ1-2
size: .
length: 15

CDR3: CAISGQMNTEAFF
DNA: TGTGCCATCAGCGGACAGATGAACACTGAAGCTTTCTTT
V: TRBV10-3
D: .
J: TRBJ1-1
size: .
length: 13